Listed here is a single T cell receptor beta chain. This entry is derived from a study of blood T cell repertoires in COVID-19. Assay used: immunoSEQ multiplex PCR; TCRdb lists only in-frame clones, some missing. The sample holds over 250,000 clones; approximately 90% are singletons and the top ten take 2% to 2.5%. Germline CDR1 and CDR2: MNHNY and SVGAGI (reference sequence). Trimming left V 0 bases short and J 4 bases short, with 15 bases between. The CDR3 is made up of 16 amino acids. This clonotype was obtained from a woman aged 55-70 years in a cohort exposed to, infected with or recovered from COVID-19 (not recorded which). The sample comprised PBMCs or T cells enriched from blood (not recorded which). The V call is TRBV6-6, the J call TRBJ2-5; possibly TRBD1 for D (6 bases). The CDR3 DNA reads TGTGCCAGCAGTTACTCGGGACAACATAAGGGAGAGACCCAGTACTTC. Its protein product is CASSYSGQHKGETQYF.